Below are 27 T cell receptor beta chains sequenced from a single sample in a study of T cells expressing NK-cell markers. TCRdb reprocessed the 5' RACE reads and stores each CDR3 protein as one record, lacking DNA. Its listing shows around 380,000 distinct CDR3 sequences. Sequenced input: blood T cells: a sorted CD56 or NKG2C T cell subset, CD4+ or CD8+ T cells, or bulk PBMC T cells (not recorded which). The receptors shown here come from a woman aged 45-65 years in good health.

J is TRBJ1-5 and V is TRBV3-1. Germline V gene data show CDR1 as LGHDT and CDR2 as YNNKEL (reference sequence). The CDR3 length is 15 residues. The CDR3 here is CASSLEPSGRQPQHF.

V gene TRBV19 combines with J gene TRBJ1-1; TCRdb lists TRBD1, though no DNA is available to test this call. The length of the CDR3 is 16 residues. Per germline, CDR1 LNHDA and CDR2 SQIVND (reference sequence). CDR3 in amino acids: CASRGRDRVMGTEAFF.

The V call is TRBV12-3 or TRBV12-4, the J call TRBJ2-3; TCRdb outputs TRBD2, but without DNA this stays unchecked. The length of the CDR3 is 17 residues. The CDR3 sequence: CASSLIVGGSGTDTQYF.

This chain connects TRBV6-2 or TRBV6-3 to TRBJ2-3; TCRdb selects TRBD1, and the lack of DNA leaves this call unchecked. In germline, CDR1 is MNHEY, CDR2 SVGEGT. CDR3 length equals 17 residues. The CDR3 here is CASSYHPSGNVVGTQYF.

The CDR3 here is CASRPLPTDTQYF. This sequence joins TRBV6-6 and TRBJ2-3; with no DNA, the TCRdb D assignment of TRBD2 cannot be verified. The CDR3 spans 13 residues. Germline CDR1 is MNHNY and CDR2 is SVGAGI (reference sequence).

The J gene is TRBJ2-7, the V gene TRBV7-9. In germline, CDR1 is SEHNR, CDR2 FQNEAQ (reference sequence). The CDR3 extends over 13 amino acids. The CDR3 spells CASSLTVPNEQYF.

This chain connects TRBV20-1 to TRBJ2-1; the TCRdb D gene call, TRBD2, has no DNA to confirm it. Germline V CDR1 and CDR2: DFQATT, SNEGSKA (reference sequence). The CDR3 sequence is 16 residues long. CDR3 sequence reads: CSARRGGGFGYNEQFF.

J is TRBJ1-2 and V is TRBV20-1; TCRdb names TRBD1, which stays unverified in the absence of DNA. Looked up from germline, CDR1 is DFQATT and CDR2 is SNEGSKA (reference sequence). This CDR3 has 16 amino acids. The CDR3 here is CSAPPHSGTTNYGYTF.

CDR3 region: CASSPTLREQYF. The chain is built from TRBV12-3 or TRBV12-4 and TRBJ2-7; TCRdb lists TRBD1, though no DNA is available to test this call. The CDR3 has 12 residues.

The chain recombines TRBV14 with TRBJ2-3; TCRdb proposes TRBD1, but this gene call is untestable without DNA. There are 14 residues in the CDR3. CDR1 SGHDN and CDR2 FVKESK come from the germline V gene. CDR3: CASSPRIGTDTQYF.

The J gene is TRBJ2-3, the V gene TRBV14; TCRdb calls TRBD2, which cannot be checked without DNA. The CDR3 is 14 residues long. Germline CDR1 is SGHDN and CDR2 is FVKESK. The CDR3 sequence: CASSHGAGTDTQYF.

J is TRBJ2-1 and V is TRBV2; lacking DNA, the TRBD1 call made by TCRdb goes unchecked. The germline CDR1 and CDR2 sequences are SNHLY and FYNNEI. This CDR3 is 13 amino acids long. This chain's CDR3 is CASRGQLDNEQFF.

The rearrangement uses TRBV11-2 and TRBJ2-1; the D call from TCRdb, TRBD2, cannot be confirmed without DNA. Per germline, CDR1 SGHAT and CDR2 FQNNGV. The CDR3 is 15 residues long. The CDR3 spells CASSPKREGYNEQFF.

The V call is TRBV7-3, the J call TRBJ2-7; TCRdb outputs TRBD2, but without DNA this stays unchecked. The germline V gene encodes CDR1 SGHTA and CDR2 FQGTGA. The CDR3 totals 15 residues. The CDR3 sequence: CASSLIPSGVYEQYF.

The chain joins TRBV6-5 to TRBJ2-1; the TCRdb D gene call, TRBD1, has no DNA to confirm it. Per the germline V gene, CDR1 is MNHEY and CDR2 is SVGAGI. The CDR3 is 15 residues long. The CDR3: CASRRAESGNNEQFF.

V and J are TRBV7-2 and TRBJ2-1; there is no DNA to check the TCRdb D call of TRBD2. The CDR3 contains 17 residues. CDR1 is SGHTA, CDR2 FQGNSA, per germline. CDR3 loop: CASSSTSGRGSYNEQFF.

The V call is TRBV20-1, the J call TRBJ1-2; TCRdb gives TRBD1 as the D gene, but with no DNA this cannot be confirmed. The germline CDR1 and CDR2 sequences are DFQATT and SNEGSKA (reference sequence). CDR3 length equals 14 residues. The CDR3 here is CSASRDKRFYGYTF.

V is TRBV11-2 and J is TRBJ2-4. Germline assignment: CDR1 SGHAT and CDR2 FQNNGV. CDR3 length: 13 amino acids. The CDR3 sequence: CASRTIAKNIQYF.

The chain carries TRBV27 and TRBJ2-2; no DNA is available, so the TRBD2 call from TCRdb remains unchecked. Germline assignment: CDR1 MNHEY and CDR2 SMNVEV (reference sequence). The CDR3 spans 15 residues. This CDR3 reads CASSSPSGKGGELFF.

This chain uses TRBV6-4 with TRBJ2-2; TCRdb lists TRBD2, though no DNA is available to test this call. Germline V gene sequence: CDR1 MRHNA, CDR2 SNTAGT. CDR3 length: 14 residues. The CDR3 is CASGGLANTGELFF.

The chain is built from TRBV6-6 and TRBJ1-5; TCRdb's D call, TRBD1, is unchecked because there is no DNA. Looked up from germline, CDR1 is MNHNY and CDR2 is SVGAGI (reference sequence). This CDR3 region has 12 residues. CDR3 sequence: CASRGESQPQHF.

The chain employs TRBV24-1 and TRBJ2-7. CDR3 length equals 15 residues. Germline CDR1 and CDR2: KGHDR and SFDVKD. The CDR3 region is CATSGSAGALSGQYF.

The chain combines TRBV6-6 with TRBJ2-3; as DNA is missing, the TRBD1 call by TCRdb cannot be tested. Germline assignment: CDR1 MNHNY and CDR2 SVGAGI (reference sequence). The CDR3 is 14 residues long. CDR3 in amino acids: CASSYEGSTDTQYF.

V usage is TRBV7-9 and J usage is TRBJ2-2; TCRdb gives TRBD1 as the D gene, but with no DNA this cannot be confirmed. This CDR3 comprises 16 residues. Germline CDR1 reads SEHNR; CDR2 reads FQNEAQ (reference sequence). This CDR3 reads CASSYPTGTGTGELFF.

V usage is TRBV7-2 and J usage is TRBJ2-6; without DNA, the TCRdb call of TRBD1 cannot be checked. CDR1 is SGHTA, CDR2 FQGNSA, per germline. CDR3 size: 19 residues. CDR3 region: CASSFETGSNYWGANVLTF.

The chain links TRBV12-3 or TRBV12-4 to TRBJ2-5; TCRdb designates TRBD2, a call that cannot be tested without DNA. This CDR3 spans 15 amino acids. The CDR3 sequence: CASSPLAGIQETQYF.

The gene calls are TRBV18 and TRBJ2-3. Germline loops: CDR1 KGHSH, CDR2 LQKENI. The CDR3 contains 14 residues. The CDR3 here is CASSPLPTEDTQYF.